These 28 T cell receptor beta chains came from one sample sequenced in a study of blood T cell repertoires in COVID-19. Here immunoSEQ multiplex PCR was the method, and the copy in TCRdb shows in-frame clones only, minus some. Of 80,000 or so clones listed, about nine tenths are singletons. The sequenced sample consisted of peripheral blood. The source of these receptors is a man between 45 and 60 years old with acute or convalescent COVID-19.

CDR3 in amino acids: CATRGSYGYTF. CDR3 in DNA: TGTGCCACCAGGGGCTCTTATGGCTACACCTTC. The genes are TRBV24-1 and TRBJ1-2; no firm D call. CDR3 length equals 11 residues. Germline loops: CDR1 KGHDR, CDR2 SFDVKD. The V gene lost 7 bases and the J gene lost 5 bases, with 7 bases spanning the gap.

The chain recombines TRBV24-1 with TRBJ1-5; 8 bases are a match to TRBD1. The CDR3 has 16 amino acids. V lost 4 bases to trimming and J lost 5 bases; unmatched junction nucleotides: 9. Germline V CDR1 and CDR2: KGHDR, SFDVKD. The CDR3 sequence is CATSESNQGAHQPQHF. The CDR3 DNA reads as TGTGCCACCAGTGAAAGCAACCAGGGGGCTCATCAGCCCCAGCATTTT.

The V call is TRBV19, the J call TRBJ2-1, with 11 positions matching TRBD2. Unmatched junction bases numbered 10, after V lost 5 bases and J lost 7 bases. Germline V CDR1 and CDR2: LNHDA, SQIVND (reference sequence). The CDR3 totals 16 residues. The CDR3 sequence: CASSVSGTSGLNEQFF. CDR3 DNA: TGTGCCAGTAGTGTTTCCGGGACTAGCGGTTTGAATGAGCAGTTCTTC. The full variable domain, its missing parts supplied by reference TRBV19 and TRBJ2-1, is DGGITQSPKYLFRKEGQNVTLSCEQNLNHDAMYWYRQDPGQGLRLIYYSQIVNDFQKGDIAEGYSVSREKKESFPLTVTSAQKNPTAFYLCASSVSGTSGLNEQFFGPGTRLTVL.

Remarks on this clone: The sample carries other DNA sequences with the same CDR3. The V gene is TRBV30, the J gene TRBJ2-5; 8 nucleotides line up with TRBD2. Germline lookup yields CDR1 GTSNPN and CDR2 SVGIG (reference sequence). V gave up 0 bases and J gave up 5 bases; unmatched junction bases: 8. CDR3 size: 15 residues. The CDR3 bases are TGTGCCTGGAGTGTATTGCGGGGGGTTGGGGAGACCCAGTACTTC. Translation gives CAWSVLRGVGETQYF.

This clone was detected a few times. The J gene is TRBJ1-2, the V gene TRBV9, with unresolved D. CDR1 and CDR2 from the germline V gene are SGDLS and YYNGEE. This CDR3 is 12 amino acids long. V dropped 3 bases and J dropped 7 bases, with 10 bases sitting between them. CDR3 nucleotides: TGTGCCAGCAGCGCGAGGAGAGGTGGCTACACCTTC. Translated, it gives CASSARRGGYTF.

The V gene is TRBV19, the J gene TRBJ2-7; D unclear. V dropped 4 bases and J dropped 2 bases, with 15 bases sitting between them. Germline-derived CDR1 and CDR2 are LNHDA and SQIVND (reference sequence). The CDR3 length is 15 residues. CDR3 in amino acids: CASSSPGLNPYEQYF. CDR3 sequence (DNA): TGTGCCAGTAGTAGCCCCGGGTTGAACCCCTACGAGCAGTACTTC.

This chain's CDR3 is CASSTGPVNTEAFF. CDR3 DNA: TGTGCCAGCAGCACAGGACCGGTGAACACTGAAGCTTTCTTT. The genes are TRBV7-8 and TRBJ1-1; possibly TRBD1 for D (5 bases). Germline-derived CDR1 and CDR2 are SGHVS and FQNEAQ. With 5 bases removed from V and 0 bases from J, the gap between germline ends came to 10 bases. The CDR3 length is 14 residues.

The chain uses TRBV5-6 and TRBJ1-2; TRBD1 aligns across 7 bases. Germline V gene data show CDR1 as SGHDT and CDR2 as YYEEEE. The CDR3 is made up of 13 amino acids. V shed 0 bases, J shed 8 bases, and the junction held 4 bases outside the gene matches. Here the CDR3 DNA reads TGTGCCAGCAGCTTGGGCAGGGGACAGGGCTACACCTTC. It encodes CASSLGRGQGYTF. Together with reference TRBV5-6 and TRBJ1-2, the CDR3 gives the full variable domain: DAGVTQSPTHLIKTRGQQVTLRCSPKSGHDTVSWYQQALGQGPQFIFQYYEEEERQRGNFPDRFSGHQFPNYSSELNVNALLLGDSALYLCASSLGRGQGYTFGSGTRLTVV.

V usage is TRBV19 and J usage is TRBJ1-1; D may be TRBD1 (5 bases). Trimming shortened V by 10 bases and J by 3 bases, and 21 bases separated the two germline ends. Germline V gene lookup returns CDR1 LNHDA and CDR2 SQIVND (reference sequence). CDR3 length: 15 residues. The CDR3: CATKRVAGEDTEAFF. The CDR3 DNA follows: TGTGCCACCAAAAGGGTGGCGGGGGAGGACACTGAAGCTTTCTTT.

The chain combines TRBV4-1 with TRBJ2-3; TRBD1 matches at 9 bases. Germline CDR1 MGHRA, CDR2 YSYEKL. Trimming at V came to 4 bases and at J to 6 bases, leaving 11 bases not matched to a gene. The CDR3 runs to 16 residues. The DNA for the CDR3 is TGCGCCAGCAGCCGGTCGGACAGGGGAGGGCTCGATACGCAGTATTTT. The encoded protein is CASSRSDRGGLDTQYF.

The chain has TRBV13 and TRBJ1-2; unclear D gene. V lost 1 base, J lost 4 bases, and 7 bases lay in between. The CDR3 length is 13 residues. In germline, CDR1 is PRHDT, CDR2 FYEKMQ (reference sequence). The DNA for the CDR3 is TGTGCCAGCAGCTTAGAACAGAGCTATGGCTACACCTTC. This sequence encodes CASSLEQSYGYTF. The entire variable domain, with the rest obtained from reference TRBV13 and TRBJ1-2, is as follows: AAGVIQSPRHLIKEKRETATLKCYPIPRHDTVYWYQQGPGQDPQFLISFYEKMQSDKGSIPDRFSAQQFSDYHSELNMSSLELGDSALYFCASSLEQSYGYTFGSGTRLTVV.

The count of this clone is one. The chain uses TRBV18 and TRBJ1-2; D is uncertain. The CDR3 is 14 amino acids. The V end lost 2 bases, the J end lost 0 bases, and 7 bases lay between the germline ends. Germline V gives CDR1 KGHSH, CDR2 LQKENI. The CDR3 loop reads CASSPTESNYGYTF. CDR3 coding DNA: TGTGCCAGCTCACCAACGGAGTCTAACTATGGCTACACCTTC.

The chain has TRBV7-8 and TRBJ2-1, with TRBD1 matching over 10 bases. This CDR3 has 15 amino acids. V shed 2 bases and J 3 bases; nucleotides not matched to a gene: 1. Germline V gives CDR1 SGHVS, CDR2 FQNEAQ. CDR3 residues: CASSLRTGGYNEQFF. CDR3 sequence (DNA): TGTGCCAGCAGCTTAAGGACAGGGGGCTACAATGAGCAGTTCTTC.

In its sample, this clone was seen once. V and J are TRBV11-1 and TRBJ2-1; 9 bases map to TRBD1. The germline V gene has CDR1 SGHAT and CDR2 FQDESV (reference sequence). J gave up 4 bases and V 1 base, and 5 bases lay outside the gene matches. This CDR3 comprises 16 residues. The chain's CDR3 is CASSLGRTGAYNEQFF. In DNA, the CDR3 is TGTGCCAGCAGCTTAGGTAGGACAGGGGCTTACAATGAGCAGTTCTTC.

This clone was seen a few times. This rearrangement joins TRBV5-1 to TRBJ1-1; TRBD1 agrees at 10 bases. Germline V CDR1 and CDR2: SGHRS, YFSETQ. The trim removed 4 bases at V and 5 bases at J, leaving 8 bases unmatched. This CDR3 comprises 15 residues. The CDR3 sequence is CASSNRQGAYTEAFF. The CDR3 DNA sequence: TGCGCCAGCAGCAACAGACAGGGGGCATATACTGAAGCTTTCTTT.

This clone was seen a single time. The chain employs TRBV3-1 (or the pseudogene TRBV3-2) and TRBJ1-4; no firm D call. Germline V gene sequence: CDR1 LGHDT, CDR2 YNNKEL (reference sequence). Trimming left V 4 bases short and J 8 bases short, with 14 bases between. CDR3 size: 14 residues. Here the CDR3 DNA reads TGTGCCAGCAGCCCAACCCGGTCCTCCGAAAAACTGTTTTTT. Translation gives CASSPTRSSEKLFF.

The chain has TRBV12-3 or TRBV12-4 and TRBJ1-1; D may be TRBD1 (5 bases). This CDR3 comprises 11 residues. The germline V and J ends were trimmed by 3 bases and 8 bases, with 7 bases remaining between them. DNA of the CDR3: TGTGCCAGCAGTTTGGGGCAGGAAGCTTTCTTT. It specifies CASSLGQEAFF.

V and J are TRBV20-1 and TRBJ1-2; no clear D gene. CDR1 is DFQATT and CDR2 is SNEGSKA in the germline V gene (reference sequence). There are 10 residues in the CDR3. Trimming removed 5 bases from V and 8 bases from J, with 9 bases in between. CDR3 DNA: TGCAGTGCTCCCCTGGAGGGCTACACCTTC. This codes for CSAPLEGYTF.

The rearrangement uses TRBV11-2 and TRBJ1-4; TRBD1 matches at 8 bases. The V and J ends lost 7 bases and 8 bases, in that order; junction bases with no gene match: 6. Per the germline V gene, CDR1 is SGHAT and CDR2 is FQNNGV. The CDR3 has 13 residues. The CDR3 sequence: CASNGQGREKLFF. The CDR3 DNA reads as TGTGCCAGCAACGGACAGGGAAGGGAAAAACTGTTTTTT.

The chain has TRBV14 and TRBJ1-2; the match to TRBD1 covers 10 bases. CDR1 is SGHDN, CDR2 FVKESK, per germline. CDR3 length: 17 amino acids. Trimming at V came to 1 base and at J to 4 bases, leaving 9 bases not matched to a gene. For the CDR3, the DNA is TGTGCCAGCAGCCAAGGGTATTGGGACAGGGGTGCCTATGGCTACACCTTC. Protein sequence: CASSQGYWDRGAYGYTF.

The chain joins TRBV5-1 to TRBJ2-6, with 12 bases matching TRBD2. Germline values: CDR1 SGHRS, CDR2 YFSETQ. With 4 bases clipped from V and 5 bases from J, the junction kept 10 bases outside the gene matches. CDR3 length: 18 amino acids. CDR3 nucleotides: TGCGCCAGCAGCCCTCTGACTAGCGGGGGCCACTGGGCCAACGTCCTGACTTTC. It encodes CASSPLTSGGHWANVLTF. Full variable domain (outside the CDR3, taken from reference TRBV5-1 and TRBJ2-6): KAGVTQTPRYLIKTRGQQVTLSCSPISGHRSVSWYQQTPGQGLQFLFEYFSETQRNKGNFPGRFSGRQFSNSRSEMNVSTLELGDSALYLCASSPLTSGGHWANVLTFGAGSRLTVL.

V gene TRBV4-2 combines with J gene TRBJ2-3; 10 bases agree with TRBD1. The CDR3 has 15 amino acids. Per germline, CDR1 LGHNA and CDR2 YNFKEQ. The ends lost 4 bases at V and 3 bases at J; junction bases unmatched: 4. The CDR3 coding sequence is TGTGCCAGCAGCCGACAGGGGGCCGGGACAGATACGCAGTATTTT. Translation: CASSRQGAGTDTQYF.

V usage is TRBV6-5 and J usage is TRBJ1-4; TRBD1 aligns across 7 bases. The CDR3 sequence is 16 residues long. J lost 3 bases, V lost 2 bases, and 6 bases had no gene match. Germline V gene sequence: CDR1 MNHEY, CDR2 SVGAGI. CDR3: CASSYQQGLSNEKLFF. CDR3 in DNA: TGTGCCAGCAGTTACCAACAGGGGCTTTCTAATGAAAAACTGTTTTTT.

The J gene is TRBJ2-7, the V gene TRBV24-1, with 7 bases matching TRBD1. CDR1 and CDR2 (germline): KGHDR, SFDVKD. This CDR3 is 16 amino acids long. Germline trimming cut 4 bases from V and 5 bases from J; bases unmatched to any gene: 13. CDR3 region: CATSEATTGQRHEQYF. The DNA of the CDR3 is TGTGCCACCAGTGAAGCAACCACGGGACAGCGCCACGAGCAGTACTTC.

Concerning this clone itself: Other DNA sequences in this sample translate to the same CDR3. This rearrangement joins TRBV19 to TRBJ2-3; D call uncertain. This CDR3 is built from 11 residues. Trimming removed 6 bases from V and 5 bases from J, with 6 bases in between. Germline V gene lookup returns CDR1 LNHDA and CDR2 SQIVND (reference sequence). The CDR3, as DNA: TGTGCCAGTAGCCTCAGAGATACGCAGTATTTT. It is translated as CASSLRDTQYF.

V is TRBV4-2 and J is TRBJ1-3, with 9 positions matching TRBD1. CDR3 length equals 15 residues. After removal of 3 bases from V and 9 bases from J, the junction contained 9 bases not matched to a gene. Per the germline V gene, CDR1 is LGHNA and CDR2 is YNFKEQ. In DNA, the CDR3 is TGTGCCAGCAGCCAGGACTTGGGACAGGGTTCCACCATATATTTT. This translates into CASSQDLGQGSTIYF.

The chain uses TRBV5-4 and TRBJ1-1, with D uncertain. CDR3 length equals 14 residues. From germline, CDR1 is SGHNT and CDR2 YYREEE (reference sequence). V was pared by 2 bases and J by 1 base, with 9 bases between. The CDR3 DNA sequence: TGTGCCAGCAGCTTTGGAGTCGGGAACACTGAAGCTTTCTTT. Translation: CASSFGVGNTEAFF.

The chain links TRBV15 to TRBJ1-1, with 10 nucleotides matching TRBD1. Germline loops: CDR1 LNHNV, CDR2 YYDKDF (reference sequence). The CDR3 is 15 amino acids. J lost 3 bases, V lost 3 bases, and 4 bases had no gene match. The CDR3 DNA is TGTGCCACCAGCAGGGGGGGGACAGGGGACACTGAAGCTTTCTTT. This translates into CATSRGGTGDTEAFF.